This T cell receptor beta chain was identified during a study of early T cells in non-severe SARS-CoV-2 infection. Study-wide background: The chains were unpaired, and the sequenced material was bulk RNA from unsorted whole blood. Study-level findings and limits: The study's VDJdb matching favored anti-spike CD8 responses and missed private and CD4 specificities.

This clonotype was observed at least ten times. The target antigen is unknown. V lost 4 bases, J lost 0 bases, and 16 bases lay in between. CDR1 and CDR2 (germline): SEHNR, FQNEAQ (reference sequence). The CDR3 consists of 16 residues. Molecules of cDNA were individually given unique molecular identifiers that were attached to them. TCRdb itself ran the 5' RACE reads through MiXCR, one entry per CDR3 protein. The data show tens of thousands of distinct CDR3 sequences, 4.5% to 6% seen once. Sequenced material: whole blood. The source is an adult who was a healthcare worker with PCR-confirmed SARS-CoV-2 infection or an uninfected control (not recorded which). The V call is TRBV7-9, the J call TRBJ2-7, with D possibly called TRBD1 or TRBD2 (5 bases each). CDR3 DNA: TGTGCCAGCAGCTCCCAGGGTGGGGGAAACTCCTACGAGCAGTACTTC. As protein: CASSSQGGGNSYEQYF. Full variable domain (missing parts from reference TRBV7-9 and TRBJ2-7): DTGVSQNPRHKITKRGQNVTFRCDPISEHNRLYWYRQTLGQGPEFLTYFQNEAQLEKSRLLSDRFSAERPKGSFSTLEIQRTEQGDSAMYLCASSSQGGGNSYEQYFGPGTRLTVT.